Sequencing of this T cell receptor (beta chain) was carried out in a study of shared clonotypes between healthy human individuals. The wider study: The donor group consisted of two women and a few men, aged 18 to 49.

Clones were read by immunoSEQ multiplex PCR, and TCRdb kept only the in-frame ones, dropping some. The profile shows about 2.1 million clones, around 93% of them singletons. Cells designated naive CD8 were CD45RO-negative and were positively selected for CCR7, with terminally differentiated effector memory CD45RA+ cells excluded. Study donors comprised healthy, HIV-negative adults devoid of recent acute infection or vaccination. The sample was naive CD8+ T cells from PBMCs. The clonotype was recovered from a man aged 18 to 30 in good health. Some clones in this sample may be carry-over from other donors' samples.

CDR3 sequence reads: CASMPRHGSYEQYF. DNA of the CDR3: TGTGCCAGCATGCCGAGGCATGGGAGCTACGAGCAGTACTTC. The chain employs TRBV27 and TRBJ2-7; a weak D match, TRBD2 (5 bases). CDR3 length: 14 amino acids. V was pared by 7 bases and J by 3 bases, with 16 bases between. In germline, CDR1 is MNHEY, CDR2 SMNVEV (reference sequence).